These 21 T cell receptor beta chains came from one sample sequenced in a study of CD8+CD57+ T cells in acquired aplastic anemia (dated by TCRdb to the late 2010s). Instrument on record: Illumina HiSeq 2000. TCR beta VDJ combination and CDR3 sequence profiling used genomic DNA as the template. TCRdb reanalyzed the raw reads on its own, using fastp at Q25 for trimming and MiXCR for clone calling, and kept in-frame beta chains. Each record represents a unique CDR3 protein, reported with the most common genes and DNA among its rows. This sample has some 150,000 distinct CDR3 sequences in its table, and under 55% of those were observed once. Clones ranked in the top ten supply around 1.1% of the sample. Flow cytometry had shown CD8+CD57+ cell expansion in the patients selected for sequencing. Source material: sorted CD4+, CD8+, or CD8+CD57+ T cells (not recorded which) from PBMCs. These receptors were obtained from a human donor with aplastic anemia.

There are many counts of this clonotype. DNA for the CDR3: TGCAGTGCTTATCACATACTAGCGGGGGCCTGGTACCAAGAGACCCAGTACTTC. Protein: CSAYHILAGAWYQETQYF. The chain has TRBV20-1 and TRBJ2-5; 11 bases are shared with TRBD2. This CDR3 comprises 18 residues. Unmatched junction bases numbered 14, after V lost 5 bases and J lost 0 bases. CDR1 DFQATT and CDR2 SNEGSKA come from the germline V gene (reference sequence).

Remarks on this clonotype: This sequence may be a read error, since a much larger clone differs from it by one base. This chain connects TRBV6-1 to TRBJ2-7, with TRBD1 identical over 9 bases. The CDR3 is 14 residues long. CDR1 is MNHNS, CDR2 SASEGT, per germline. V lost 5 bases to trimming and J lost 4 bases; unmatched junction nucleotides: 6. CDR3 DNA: TGTGCCAGCAGTATAGGGACAGGGAATTACGAGCAGTACTTC. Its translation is CASSIGTGNYEQYF.

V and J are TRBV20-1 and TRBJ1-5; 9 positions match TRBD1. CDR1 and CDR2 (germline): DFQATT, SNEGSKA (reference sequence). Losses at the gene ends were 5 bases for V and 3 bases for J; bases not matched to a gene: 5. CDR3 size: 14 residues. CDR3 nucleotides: TGCAGTGCTCGACAGGGGGACACCAATCAGCCCCAGCATTTT. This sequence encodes CSARQGDTNQPQHF.

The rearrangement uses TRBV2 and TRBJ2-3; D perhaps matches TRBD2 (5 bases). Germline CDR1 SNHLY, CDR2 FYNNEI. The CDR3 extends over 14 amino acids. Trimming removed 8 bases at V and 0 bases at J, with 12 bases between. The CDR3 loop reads CASEGGTSTDTQYF. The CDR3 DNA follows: TGTGCCAGCGAGGGCGGAACTAGCACAGATACGCAGTATTTT.

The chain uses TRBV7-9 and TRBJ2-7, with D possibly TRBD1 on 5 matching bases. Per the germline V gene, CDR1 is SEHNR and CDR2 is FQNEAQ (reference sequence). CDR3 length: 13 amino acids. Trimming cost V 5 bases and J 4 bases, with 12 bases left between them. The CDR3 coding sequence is TGTGCCAGCAGCGGGGCAGGGCGATACGAGCAGTACTTC. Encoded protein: CASSGAGRYEQYF.

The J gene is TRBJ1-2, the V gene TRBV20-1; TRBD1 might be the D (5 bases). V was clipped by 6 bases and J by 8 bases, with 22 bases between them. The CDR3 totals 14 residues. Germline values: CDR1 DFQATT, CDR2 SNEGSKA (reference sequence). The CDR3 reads CSAHVSTGPRGYTF. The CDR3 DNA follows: TGCAGTGCCCATGTGTCTACGGGACCTCGCGGCTACACCTTC.

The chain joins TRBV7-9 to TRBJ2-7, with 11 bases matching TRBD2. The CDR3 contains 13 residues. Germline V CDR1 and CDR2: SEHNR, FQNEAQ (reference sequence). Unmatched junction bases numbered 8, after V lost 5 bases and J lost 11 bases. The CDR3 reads CASSAAGTSGEYF. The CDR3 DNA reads TGTGCCAGCAGCGCCGCCGGGACTAGCGGAGAGTACTTC.

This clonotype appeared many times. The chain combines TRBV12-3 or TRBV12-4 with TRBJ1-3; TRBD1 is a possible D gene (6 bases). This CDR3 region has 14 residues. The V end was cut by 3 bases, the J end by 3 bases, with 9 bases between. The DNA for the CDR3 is TGTGCCAGCAGTTTGGGGGGCTATGGAAACACCATATATTTT. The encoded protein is CASSLGGYGNTIYF.

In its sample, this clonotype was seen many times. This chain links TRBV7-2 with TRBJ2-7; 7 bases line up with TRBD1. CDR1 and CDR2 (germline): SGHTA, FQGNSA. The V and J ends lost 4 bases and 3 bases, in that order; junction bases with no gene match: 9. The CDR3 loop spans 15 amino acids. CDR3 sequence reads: CASSYRTGGNYEQYF. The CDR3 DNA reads TGTGCCAGCAGCTATCGGACAGGTGGTAACTACGAGCAGTACTTC.

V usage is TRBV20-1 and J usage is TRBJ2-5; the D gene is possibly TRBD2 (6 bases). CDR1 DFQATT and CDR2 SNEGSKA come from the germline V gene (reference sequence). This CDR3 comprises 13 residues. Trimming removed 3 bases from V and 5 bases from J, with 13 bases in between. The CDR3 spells CSASRRARETQYF. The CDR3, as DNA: TGCAGTGCTAGCAGGAGGGCCAGGGAGACCCAGTACTTC.

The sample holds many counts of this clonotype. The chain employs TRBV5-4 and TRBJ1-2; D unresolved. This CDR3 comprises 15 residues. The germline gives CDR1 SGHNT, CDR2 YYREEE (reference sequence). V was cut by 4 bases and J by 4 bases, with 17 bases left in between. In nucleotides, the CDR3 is TGTGCCAGCAGCATTGGTGGTTCGGAATTCTATGGCTACACCTTC. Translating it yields CASSIGGSEFYGYTF.

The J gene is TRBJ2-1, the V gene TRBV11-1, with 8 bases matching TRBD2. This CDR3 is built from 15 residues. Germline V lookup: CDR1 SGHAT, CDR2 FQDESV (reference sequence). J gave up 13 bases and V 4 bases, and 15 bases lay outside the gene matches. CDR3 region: CASSSLSGTRLKQFF. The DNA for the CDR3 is TGTGCCAGCAGCTCCCTATCCGGGACTAGACTTAAACAGTTCTTC.

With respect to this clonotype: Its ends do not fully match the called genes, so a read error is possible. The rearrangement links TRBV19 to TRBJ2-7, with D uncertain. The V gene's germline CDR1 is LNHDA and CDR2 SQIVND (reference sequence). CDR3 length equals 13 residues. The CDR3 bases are TGTGCCAGTAGTACGATTGTAGCCTACGGGCAGTACTTC. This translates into CASSTIVAYGQYF.

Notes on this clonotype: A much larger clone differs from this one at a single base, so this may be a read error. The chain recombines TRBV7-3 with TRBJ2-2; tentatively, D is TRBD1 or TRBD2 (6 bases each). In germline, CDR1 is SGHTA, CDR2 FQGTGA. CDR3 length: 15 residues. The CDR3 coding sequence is TGTGCCAGCAGCTTAATAGGGGGGAGCACCGGGGATCTGTTTTTT. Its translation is CASSLIGGSTGDLFF.

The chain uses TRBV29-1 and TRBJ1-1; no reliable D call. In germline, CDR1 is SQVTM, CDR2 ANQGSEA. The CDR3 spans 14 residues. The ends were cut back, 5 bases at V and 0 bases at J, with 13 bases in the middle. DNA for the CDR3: TGCAGCGTTCGGAAATCCAATATGAACACTGAAGCTTTCTTT. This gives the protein CSVRKSNMNTEAFF.

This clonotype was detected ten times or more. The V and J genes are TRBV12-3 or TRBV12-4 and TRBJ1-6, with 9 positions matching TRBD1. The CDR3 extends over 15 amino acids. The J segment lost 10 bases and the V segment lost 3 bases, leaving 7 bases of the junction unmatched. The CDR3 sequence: CASSFGGTGLSPLHF. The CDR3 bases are TGTGCCAGCAGTTTTGGGGGGACAGGGTTGTCACCCCTCCACTTT.

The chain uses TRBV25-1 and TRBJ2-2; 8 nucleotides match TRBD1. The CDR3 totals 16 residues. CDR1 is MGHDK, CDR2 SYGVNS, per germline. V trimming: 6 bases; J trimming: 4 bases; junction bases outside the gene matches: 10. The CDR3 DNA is TGTGCCAGCAGCTCGCGACAGGGGATTGGCACCGGGGAGCTGTTTTTT. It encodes CASSSRQGIGTGELFF. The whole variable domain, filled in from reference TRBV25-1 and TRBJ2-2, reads EADIYQTPRYLVIGTGKKITLECSQTMGHDKMYWYQQDPGMELHLIHYSYGVNSTEKGDLSSESTVSRIRTEHFPLTLESARPSHTSQYLCASSSRQGIGTGELFFGEGSRLTVL.

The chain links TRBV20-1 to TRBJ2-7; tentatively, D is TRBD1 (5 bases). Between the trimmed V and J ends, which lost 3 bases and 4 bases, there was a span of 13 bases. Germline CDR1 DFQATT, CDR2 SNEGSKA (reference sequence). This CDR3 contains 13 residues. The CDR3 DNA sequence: TGCAGTGCTAGGGCAGGGATCAAATACGAGCAGTACTTC. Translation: CSARAGIKYEQYF.

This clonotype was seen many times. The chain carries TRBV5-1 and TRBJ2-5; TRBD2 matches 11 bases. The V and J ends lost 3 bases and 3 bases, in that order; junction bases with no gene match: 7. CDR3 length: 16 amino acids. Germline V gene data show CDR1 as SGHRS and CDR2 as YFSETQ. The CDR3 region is CASSWGVLAGEETQYF. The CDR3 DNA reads TGCGCCAGCAGCTGGGGGGTACTAGCGGGGGAAGAGACCCAGTACTTC.

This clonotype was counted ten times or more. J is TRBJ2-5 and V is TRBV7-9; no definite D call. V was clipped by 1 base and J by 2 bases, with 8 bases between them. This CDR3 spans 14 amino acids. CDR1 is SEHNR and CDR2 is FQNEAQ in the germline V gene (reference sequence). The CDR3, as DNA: TGTGCCAGCAGCTTAGAAGGGTCACAAGAGACCCAGTACTTC. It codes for CASSLEGSQETQYF.

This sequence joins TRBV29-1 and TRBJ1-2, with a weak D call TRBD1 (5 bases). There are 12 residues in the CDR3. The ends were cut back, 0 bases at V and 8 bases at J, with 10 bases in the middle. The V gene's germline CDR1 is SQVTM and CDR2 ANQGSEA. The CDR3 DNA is TGCAGCGTTGAAGACGGACACGAAGGCTACACCTTC. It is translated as CSVEDGHEGYTF.